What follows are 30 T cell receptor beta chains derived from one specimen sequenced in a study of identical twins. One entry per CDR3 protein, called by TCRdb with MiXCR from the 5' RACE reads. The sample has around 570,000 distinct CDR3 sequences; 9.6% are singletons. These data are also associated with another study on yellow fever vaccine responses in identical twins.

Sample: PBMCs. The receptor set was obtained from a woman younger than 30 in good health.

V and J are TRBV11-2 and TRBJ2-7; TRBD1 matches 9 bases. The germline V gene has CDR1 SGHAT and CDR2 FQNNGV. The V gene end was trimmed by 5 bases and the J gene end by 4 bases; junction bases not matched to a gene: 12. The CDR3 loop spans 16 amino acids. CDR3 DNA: TGTGCCAGCAGCATAGGGGGGGGACAGGGTATGTACGAGCAGTACTTC. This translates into CASSIGGGQGMYEQYF.

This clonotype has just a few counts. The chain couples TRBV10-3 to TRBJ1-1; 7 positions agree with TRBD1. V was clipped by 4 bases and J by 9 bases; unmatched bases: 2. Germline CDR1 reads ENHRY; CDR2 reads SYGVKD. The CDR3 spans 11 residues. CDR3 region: CAISGTGKAFF. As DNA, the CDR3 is TGTGCCATCAGTGGGACAGGAAAAGCTTTCTTT.

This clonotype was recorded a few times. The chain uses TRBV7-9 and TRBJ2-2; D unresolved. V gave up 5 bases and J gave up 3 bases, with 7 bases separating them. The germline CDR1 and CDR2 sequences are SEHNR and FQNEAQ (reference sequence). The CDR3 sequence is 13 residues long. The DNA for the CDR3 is TGTGCCAGCAGCGACACGTACACCGGGGAGCTGTTTTTT. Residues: CASSDTYTGELFF. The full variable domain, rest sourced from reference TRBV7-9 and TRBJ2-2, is DTGVSQNPRHKITKRGQNVTFRCDPISEHNRLYWYRQTLGQGPEFLTYFQNEAQLEKSRLLSDRFSAERPKGSFSTLEIQRTEQGDSAMYLCASSDTYTGELFFGEGSRLTVL.

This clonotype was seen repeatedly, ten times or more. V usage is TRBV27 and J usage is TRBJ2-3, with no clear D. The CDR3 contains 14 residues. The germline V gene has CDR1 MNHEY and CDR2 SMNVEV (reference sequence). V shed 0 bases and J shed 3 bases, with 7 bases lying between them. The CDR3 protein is CASSLSLATDTQYF. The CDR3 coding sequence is TGTGCCAGCAGTTTATCGCTGGCGACAGATACGCAGTATTTT.

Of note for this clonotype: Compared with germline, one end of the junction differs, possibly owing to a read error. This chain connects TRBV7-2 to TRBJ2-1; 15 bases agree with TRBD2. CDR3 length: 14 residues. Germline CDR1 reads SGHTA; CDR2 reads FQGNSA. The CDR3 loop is CASSFRTSGGDMAF. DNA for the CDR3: TGTGCCAGCAGCTTTAGGACTAGCGGGGGGGATATGGCCTTC.

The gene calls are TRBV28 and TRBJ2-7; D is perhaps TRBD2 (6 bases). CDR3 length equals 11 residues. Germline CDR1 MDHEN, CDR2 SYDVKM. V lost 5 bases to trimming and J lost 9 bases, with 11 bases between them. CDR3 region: CASSTLGGQYF. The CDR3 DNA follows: TGTGCCAGCAGTACCCTGGGAGGGCAGTACTTC.

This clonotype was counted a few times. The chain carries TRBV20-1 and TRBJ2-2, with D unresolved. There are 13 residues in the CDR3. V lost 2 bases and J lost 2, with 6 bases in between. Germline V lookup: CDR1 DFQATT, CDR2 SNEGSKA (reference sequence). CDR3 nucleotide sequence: TGCAGTGCTAGAAAGGGTAACACCGGGGAGCTGTTTTTT. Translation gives CSARKGNTGELFF.

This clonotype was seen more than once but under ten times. The CDR3 sequence: CSTDLGGNEQFF. The DNA of the CDR3 is TGCAGCACCGATCTCGGAGGCAATGAGCAGTTCTTC. The V gene is TRBV29-1, the J gene TRBJ2-1, with D perhaps TRBD2 (5 bases). Trimming cost V 8 bases and J 6 bases, with 14 bases left between them. CDR1 is SQVTM and CDR2 is ANQGSEA in the germline V gene. The CDR3 runs 12 residues.

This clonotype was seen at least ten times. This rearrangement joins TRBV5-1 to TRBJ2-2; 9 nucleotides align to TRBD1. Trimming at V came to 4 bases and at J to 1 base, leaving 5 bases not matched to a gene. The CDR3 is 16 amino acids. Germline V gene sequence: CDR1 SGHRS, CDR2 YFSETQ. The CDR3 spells CASSRRTGENTGELFF. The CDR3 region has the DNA TGCGCCAGCAGCAGGAGGACAGGGGAGAACACCGGGGAGCTGTTTTTT. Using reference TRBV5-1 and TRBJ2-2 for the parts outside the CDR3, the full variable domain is KAGVTQTPRYLIKTRGQQVTLSCSPISGHRSVSWYQQTPGQGLQFLFEYFSETQRNKGNFPGRFSGRQFSNSRSEMNVSTLELGDSALYLCASSRRTGENTGELFFGEGSRLTVL.

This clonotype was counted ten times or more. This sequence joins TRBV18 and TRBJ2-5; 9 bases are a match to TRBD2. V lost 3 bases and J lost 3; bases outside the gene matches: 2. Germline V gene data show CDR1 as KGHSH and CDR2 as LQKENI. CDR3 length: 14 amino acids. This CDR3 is CASSPIAGEETQYF. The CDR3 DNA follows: TGTGCCAGCTCACCTATAGCGGGGGAAGAGACCCAGTACTTC. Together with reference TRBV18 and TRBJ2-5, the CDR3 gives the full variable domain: NAGVMQNPRHLVRRRGQEARLRCSPMKGHSHVYWYRQLPEEGLKFMVYLQKENIIDESGMPKERFSAEFPKEGPSILRIQQVVRGDSAAYFCASSPIAGEETQYFGPGTRLLVL.

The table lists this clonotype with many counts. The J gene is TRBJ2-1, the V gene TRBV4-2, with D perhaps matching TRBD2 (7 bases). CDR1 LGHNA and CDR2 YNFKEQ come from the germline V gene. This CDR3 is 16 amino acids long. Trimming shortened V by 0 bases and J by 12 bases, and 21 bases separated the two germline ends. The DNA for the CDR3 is TGTGCCAGCAGCCAAGATAGGGGCGTAGGGGGGGAGGCGCAGTTCTTC. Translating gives CASSQDRGVGGEAQFF.

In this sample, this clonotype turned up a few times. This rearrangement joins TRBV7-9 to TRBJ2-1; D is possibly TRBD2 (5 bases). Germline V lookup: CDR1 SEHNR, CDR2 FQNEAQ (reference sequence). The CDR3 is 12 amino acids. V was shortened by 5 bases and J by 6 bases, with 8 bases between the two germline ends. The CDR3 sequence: CASSALANEQFF. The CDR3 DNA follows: TGTGCCAGCAGCGCGCTAGCCAATGAGCAGTTCTTC. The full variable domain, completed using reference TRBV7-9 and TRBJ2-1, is DTGVSQNPRHKITKRGQNVTFRCDPISEHNRLYWYRQTLGQGPEFLTYFQNEAQLEKSRLLSDRFSAERPKGSFSTLEIQRTEQGDSAMYLCASSALANEQFFGPGTRLTVL.

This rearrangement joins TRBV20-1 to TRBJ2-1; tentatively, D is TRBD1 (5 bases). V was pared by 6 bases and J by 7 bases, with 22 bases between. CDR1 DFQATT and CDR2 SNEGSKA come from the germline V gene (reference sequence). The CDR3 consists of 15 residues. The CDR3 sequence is CSAPISGRVLNEQFF. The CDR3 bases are TGCAGTGCCCCAATTTCTGGCAGGGTACTGAATGAGCAGTTCTTC.

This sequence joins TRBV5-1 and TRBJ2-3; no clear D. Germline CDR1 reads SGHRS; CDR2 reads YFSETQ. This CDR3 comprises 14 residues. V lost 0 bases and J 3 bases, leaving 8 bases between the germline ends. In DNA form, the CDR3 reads TGCGCCAGCAGCTTGGCGTGGGCGACAGATACGCAGTATTTT. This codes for CASSLAWATDTQYF.

CDR3 in DNA: TGTGCCAGCAGCCCCGGGGCAGAGATCACCTACGAGCAGTACTTC. Protein sequence: CASSPGAEITYEQYF. The rearrangement joins TRBV5-6 to TRBJ2-7; D possibly matches TRBD1 or TRBD2 (5 bases each). V was cut by 4 bases and J by 2 bases, with 16 bases left in between. There are 15 residues in the CDR3. Germline V CDR1 and CDR2: SGHDT, YYEEEE.

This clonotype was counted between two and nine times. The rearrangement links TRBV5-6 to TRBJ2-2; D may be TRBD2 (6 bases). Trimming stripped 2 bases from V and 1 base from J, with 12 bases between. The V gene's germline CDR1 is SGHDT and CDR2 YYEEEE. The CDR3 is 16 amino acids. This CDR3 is CASSLGGSMNTGELFF. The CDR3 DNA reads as TGTGCCAGCAGCTTAGGAGGGTCAATGAACACCGGGGAGCTGTTTTTT.

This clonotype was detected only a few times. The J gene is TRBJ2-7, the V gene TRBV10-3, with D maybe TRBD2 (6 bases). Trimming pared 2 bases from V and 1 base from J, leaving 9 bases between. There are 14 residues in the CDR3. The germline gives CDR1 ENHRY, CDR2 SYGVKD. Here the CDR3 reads CAISEGGLSYEQYF. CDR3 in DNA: TGTGCCATCAGTGAGGGTGGACTATCCTACGAGCAGTACTTC.

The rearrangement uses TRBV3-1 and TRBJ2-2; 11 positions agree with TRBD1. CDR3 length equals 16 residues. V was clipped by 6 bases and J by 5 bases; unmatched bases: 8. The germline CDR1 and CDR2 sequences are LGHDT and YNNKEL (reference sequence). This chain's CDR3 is CASSATGTGGTGELFF. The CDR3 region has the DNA TGTGCCAGCAGTGCAACCGGGACAGGGGGAACCGGGGAGCTGTTTTTT.

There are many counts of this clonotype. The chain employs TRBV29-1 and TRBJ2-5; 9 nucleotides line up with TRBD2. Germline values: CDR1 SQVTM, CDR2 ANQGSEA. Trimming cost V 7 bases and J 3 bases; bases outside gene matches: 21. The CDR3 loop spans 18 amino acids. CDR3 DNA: TGCAGCGACCAAGGGGGCCTAGCGGGAAAAAGGGATAAAGAGACCCAGTACTTC. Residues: CSDQGGLAGKRDKETQYF.

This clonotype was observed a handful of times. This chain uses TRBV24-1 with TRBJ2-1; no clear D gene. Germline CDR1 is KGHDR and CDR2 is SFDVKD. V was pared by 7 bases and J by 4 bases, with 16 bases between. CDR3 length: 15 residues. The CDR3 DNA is TGTGCCACCAGCGGCAATCGGCAGCCTTACAATGAGCAGTTCTTC. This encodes CATSGNRQPYNEQFF.

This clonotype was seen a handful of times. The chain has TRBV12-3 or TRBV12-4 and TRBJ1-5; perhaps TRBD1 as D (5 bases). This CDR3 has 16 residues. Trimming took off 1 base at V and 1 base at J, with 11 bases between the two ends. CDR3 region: CASSLGGPPSNQPQHF. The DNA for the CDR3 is TGTGCCAGCAGTTTAGGGGGACCCCCCAGCAATCAGCCCCAGCATTTT.

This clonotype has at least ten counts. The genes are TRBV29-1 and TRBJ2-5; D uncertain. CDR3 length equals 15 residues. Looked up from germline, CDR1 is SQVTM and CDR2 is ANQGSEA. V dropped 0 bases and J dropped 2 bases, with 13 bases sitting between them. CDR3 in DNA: TGCAGCGTTGAAGAGCACGAAAACTTTCAAGAGACCCAGTACTTC. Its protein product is CSVEEHENFQETQYF.

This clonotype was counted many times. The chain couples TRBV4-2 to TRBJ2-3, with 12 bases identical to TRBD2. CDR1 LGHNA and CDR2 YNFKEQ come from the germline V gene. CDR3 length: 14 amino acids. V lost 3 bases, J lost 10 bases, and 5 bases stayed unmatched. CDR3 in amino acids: CASSHPSGREAQYF. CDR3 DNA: TGTGCCAGCAGCCATCCTAGCGGGAGGGAAGCGCAGTATTTT.

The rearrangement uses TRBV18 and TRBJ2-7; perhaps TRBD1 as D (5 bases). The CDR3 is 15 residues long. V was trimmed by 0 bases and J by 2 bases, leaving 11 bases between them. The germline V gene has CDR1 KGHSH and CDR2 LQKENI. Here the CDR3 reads CASSPPSREAYEQYF. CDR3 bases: TGTGCCAGCTCACCACCGAGCAGGGAAGCCTACGAGCAGTACTTC. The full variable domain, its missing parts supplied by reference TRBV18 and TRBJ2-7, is NAGVMQNPRHLVRRRGQEARLRCSPMKGHSHVYWYRQLPEEGLKFMVYLQKENIIDESGMPKERFSAEFPKEGPSILRIQQVVRGDSAAYFCASSPPSREAYEQYFGPGTRLTVT.

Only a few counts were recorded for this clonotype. CDR3: CASSYFGQVGHEQYF. CDR3 DNA sequence: TGTGCCAGCAGTTACTTCGGCCAGGTGGGCCACGAGCAGTACTTC. This chain joins TRBV6-2 or TRBV6-3 and TRBJ2-7; D unresolved. The CDR3 length is 15 residues. The V and J ends lost 1 base and 5 bases respectively, with 15 bases between them. Germline V lookup: CDR1 MNHEY, CDR2 SVGEGT.

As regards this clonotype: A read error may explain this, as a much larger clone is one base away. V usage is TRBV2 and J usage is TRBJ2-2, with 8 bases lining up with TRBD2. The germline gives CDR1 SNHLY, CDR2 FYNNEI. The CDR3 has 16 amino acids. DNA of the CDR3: TGTTCCAGCACCGAACGGGCGGGAGGAATCACCGGGGAGCTGTTTTTT. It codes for CSSTERAGGITGELFF.

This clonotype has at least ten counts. The CDR3 sequence: CASSQGGRGKFDNEQFF. CDR3 DNA sequence: TGTGCCAGCAGCCAGGGGGGGAGGGGGAAGTTTGACAATGAGCAGTTCTTC. The rearrangement links TRBV3-1 to TRBJ2-1; D perhaps matches TRBD2 (7 bases). The CDR3 extends over 17 amino acids. The germline gives CDR1 LGHDT, CDR2 YNNKEL (reference sequence). V lost 3 bases, J lost 5 bases, and 20 bases lay in between.

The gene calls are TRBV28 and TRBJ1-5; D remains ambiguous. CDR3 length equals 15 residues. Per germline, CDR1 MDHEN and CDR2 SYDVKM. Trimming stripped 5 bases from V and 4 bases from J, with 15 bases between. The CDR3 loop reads CASSLTGLLNQPQHF. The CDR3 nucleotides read TGTGCCAGCAGTCTTACGGGCCTCCTTAATCAGCCCCAGCATTTT.

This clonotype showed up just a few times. CDR3 amino acids: CASSSGQGHSGANVLTF. The DNA for the CDR3 is TGCGCCAGCAGCTCCGGACAGGGTCACTCTGGGGCCAACGTCCTGACTTTC. V usage is TRBV5-1 and J usage is TRBJ2-6, with 8 nucleotides matching TRBD1. In germline, CDR1 is SGHRS, CDR2 YFSETQ. CDR3 length: 17 residues. The trim removed 3 bases at V and 0 bases at J, leaving 5 bases unmatched.

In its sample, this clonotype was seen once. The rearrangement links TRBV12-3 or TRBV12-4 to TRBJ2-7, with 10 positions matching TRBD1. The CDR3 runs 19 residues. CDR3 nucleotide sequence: TGTACCATCTGTTTACCTAGATCTATGGGACAGGGGTTAGGCTACGAGCAGTACTTC. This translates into CTICLPRSMGQGLGYEQYF.